The 30 T cell receptor beta chains in this list originate from one sample, sequenced in a study of beta chain features in type 1 diabetes. These TCRs are of unknown antigen specificity. The isolated RNA, all of it, was reverse transcribed, so expressed TCRB transcripts were what got sequenced. Here immunoSEQ multiplex PCR was the method, and the copy in TCRdb shows in-frame clones only, minus some. Of a few hundred thousand clones listed, over 8.5% are singletons. General study results and limits: Shortening of TCRB CDR3s, moderate but significant, appeared in all four CD4+ subsets of Type 1 diabetes patients.

The sequenced material came from central memory CD4+ T cells from blood. The receptors stem from a man aged 30 to 39 with type 1 diabetes.

This chain connects TRBV7-3 to TRBJ2-7; the D gene is possibly TRBD2 (5 bases). Germline assignment: CDR1 SGHTA and CDR2 FQGTGA. With 1 base removed from V and 3 bases from J, the gap between germline ends came to 10 bases. This CDR3 region has 14 residues. In DNA form, the CDR3 reads TGTGCCAGCAGCTTAAGTTCCGGGAACTACGAGCAGTACTTC. Its protein product is CASSLSSGNYEQYF.

V usage is TRBV7-9 and J usage is TRBJ2-3, with unresolved D. Germline V gives CDR1 SEHNR, CDR2 FQNEAQ (reference sequence). V lost 3 bases, J lost 4 bases, and 14 bases lay in between. The CDR3 is 15 residues long. The CDR3 DNA reads as TGTGCCAGCAGCTTGGGTCCGCAGGTGGCAGATACGCAGTATTTT. As protein: CASSLGPQVADTQYF.

V is TRBV30 and J is TRBJ1-5, with no clear D. The CDR3 sequence is 11 residues long. V was pared by 5 bases and J by 3 bases, with 5 bases between. Germline CDR1 and CDR2: GTSNPN and SVGIG (reference sequence). CDR3: CAWGFNQPQHF. The CDR3 region has the DNA TGTGCCTGGGGCTTCAATCAGCCCCAGCATTTT.

The chain recombines TRBV30 with TRBJ1-3; possibly TRBD1 for D (6 bases). V lost 0 bases to trimming and J lost 0 bases, with 12 bases between them. Germline assignment: CDR1 GTSNPN and CDR2 SVGIG (reference sequence). The CDR3 sequence is 16 residues long. CDR3 region: CAWSVPGASSGNTIYF. Written as DNA, the CDR3 is TGTGCCTGGAGTGTACCAGGGGCTTCCTCTGGAAACACCATATATTTT.

This clone was counted ten times or more. The chain joins TRBV28 to TRBJ2-2; D not certain. Germline V CDR1 and CDR2: MDHEN, SYDVKM. Trimming removed 7 bases at V and 5 bases at J, with 8 bases between. The CDR3 runs to 12 residues. For the CDR3, the DNA is TGTGCCAGCAAAGTGGGAACCGGGGAGCTGTTTTTT. Residues: CASKVGTGELFF.

This clone has just a few counts. This chain uses TRBV5-1 with TRBJ2-5; 9 nucleotides match TRBD2. The germline gives CDR1 SGHRS, CDR2 YFSETQ. The CDR3 totals 14 residues. The V and J ends lost 5 bases and 5 bases, in that order; junction bases with no gene match: 7. This CDR3 is CASRGGRASETQYF. DNA of the CDR3: TGCGCCAGCAGGGGCGGGAGGGCCAGTGAGACCCAGTACTTC.

This chain links TRBV6-1 with TRBJ1-1; D is uncertain. Trimming took 4 bases from V and 5 from J, leaving 11 bases between them. The CDR3 length is 13 residues. Per germline, CDR1 MNHNS and CDR2 SASEGT. Here the CDR3 DNA reads TGTGCCAGCAGTGCGAAGGTTACTACTGAAGCTTTCTTT. Residues: CASSAKVTTEAFF.

The chain combines TRBV6-6 with TRBJ1-1, with 9 bases aligning to TRBD1. Germline V gene sequence: CDR1 MNHNY, CDR2 SVGAGI (reference sequence). V shed 7 bases, J shed 10 bases, and the junction held 13 bases outside the gene matches. The CDR3 has 14 residues. This CDR3 is CASTDRGDLEGAFF. The CDR3 nucleotides read TGTGCCAGCACGGACAGGGGTGACCTAGAAGGAGCTTTCTTT.

This clone has just a few counts. V is TRBV19 and J is TRBJ1-4; no firm D call. V was trimmed by 7 bases and J by 0 bases, leaving 6 bases between them. The CDR3 totals 13 residues. Germline CDR1 LNHDA, CDR2 SQIVND (reference sequence). As DNA, the CDR3 is TGTGCCAGTACGCGGGCAACTAATGAAAAACTGTTTTTT. It is translated as CASTRATNEKLFF.

This clone appeared a few times. The chain couples TRBV5-8 to TRBJ2-1; tentatively, D is TRBD1 or TRBD2 (7 bases each). This CDR3 has 14 amino acids. Germline V gene data show CDR1 as SGHTS and CDR2 as YDEGEE. V was shortened by 4 bases and J by 4 bases, with 12 bases between the two germline ends. In DNA form, the CDR3 reads TGTGCCAGCAGCAGCGGGACAGTTTACAATGAGCAGTTCTTC. As protein: CASSSGTVYNEQFF.

The rearrangement uses TRBV7-9 and TRBJ2-6; D might be TRBD2 (5 bases). CDR3 length equals 16 residues. Trimming cost V 3 bases and J 1 base, with 10 bases left between them. Germline CDR1 is SEHNR and CDR2 is FQNEAQ (reference sequence). The CDR3 DNA reads TGTGCCAGCAGCTTTTCCTTAGCGTCTGGGGCCAACGTCCTGACTTTC. Translated: CASSFSLASGANVLTF. The full variable domain, its missing parts supplied by reference TRBV7-9 and TRBJ2-6, is DTGVSQNPRHKITKRGQNVTFRCDPISEHNRLYWYRQTLGQGPEFLTYFQNEAQLEKSRLLSDRFSAERPKGSFSTLEIQRTEQGDSAMYLCASSFSLASGANVLTFGAGSRLTVL.

The sample holds many counts of this clone. The chain carries TRBV5-6 and TRBJ2-1, with TRBD1 matching over 9 bases. With 3 bases clipped from V and 6 bases from J, the junction kept 4 bases outside the gene matches. Per germline, CDR1 SGHDT and CDR2 YYEEEE. This CDR3 is built from 14 residues. CDR3 residues: CASSYRGHGNEQFF. The CDR3 DNA follows: TGTGCCAGCAGCTACAGGGGGCATGGCAATGAGCAGTTCTTC.

This clone has ten or more counts. The chain employs TRBV7-9 and TRBJ2-7, with TRBD1 matching over 8 bases. In germline, CDR1 is SEHNR, CDR2 FQNEAQ (reference sequence). Trimming cost V 5 bases and J 13 bases; bases outside gene matches: 7. This CDR3 contains 11 residues. The CDR3 protein is CASSPAGQAYF. The CDR3 nucleotides read TGTGCCAGCAGCCCGGCGGGACAGGCATACTTC.

This clone has a count of ten or more. V usage is TRBV19 and J usage is TRBJ1-5, with D hard to call. Per the germline V gene, CDR1 is LNHDA and CDR2 is SQIVND (reference sequence). This CDR3 contains 15 residues. Trimming cost V 6 bases and J 0 bases, with 12 bases left between them. CDR3 residues: CASRSRSISNQPQHF. The DNA of the CDR3 is TGTGCCAGTAGGAGCAGGAGTATTAGCAATCAGCCCCAGCATTTT. Full variable domain (outside the CDR3, taken from reference TRBV19 and TRBJ1-5): DGGITQSPKYLFRKEGQNVTLSCEQNLNHDAMYWYRQDPGQGLRLIYYSQIVNDFQKGDIAEGYSVSREKKESFPLTVTSAQKNPTAFYLCASRSRSISNQPQHFGDGTRLSIL.

This clone was counted at least ten times. The rearrangement joins TRBV7-6 to TRBJ2-2, with D possibly matching TRBD2 (6 bases). The germline gives CDR1 SGHVS, CDR2 FNYEAQ. CDR3 length: 17 residues. Trimming removed 4 bases from V and 3 bases from J, with 18 bases in between. The CDR3 loop is CASSSLSVGSHTGELFF. CDR3 nucleotides: TGTGCCAGCAGCTCCCTTTCGGTCGGGAGTCACACCGGGGAGCTGTTTTTT. The complete variable domain, with remaining parts taken from reference TRBV7-6 and TRBJ2-2, reads GAGVSQSPRYKVTKRGQDVALRCDPISGHVSLYWYRQALGQGPEFLTYFNYEAQQDKSGLPNDRFSAERPEGSISTLTIQRTEQRDSAMYRCASSSLSVGSHTGELFFGEGSRLTVL.

The chain links TRBV2 to TRBJ2-1; 14 bases match TRBD2. V was clipped by 0 bases and J by 7 bases; unmatched bases: 14. This CDR3 comprises 20 residues. Germline lookup yields CDR1 SNHLY and CDR2 FYNNEI. CDR3 amino acids: CASSEAGGLAGEPAGNEQFF. For the CDR3, the DNA is TGTGCCAGCAGTGAAGCGGGGGGACTAGCGGGAGAGCCGGCTGGGAATGAGCAGTTCTTC.

This clone was picked up a small number of times. The chain uses TRBV6-1 and TRBJ2-5, with D tentatively TRBD1 (5 bases). The CDR3 runs to 12 residues. Looked up from germline, CDR1 is MNHNS and CDR2 is SASEGT. V was shortened by 7 bases and J by 5 bases, with 11 bases between the two germline ends. The CDR3 spells CASTNRPETQYF. CDR3 nucleotide sequence: TGTGCCAGCACCAACAGGCCGGAGACCCAGTACTTC.

V gene TRBV13 combines with J gene TRBJ2-5; D is uncertain. The CDR3 is 12 amino acids. V was cut by 5 bases and J by 5 bases, with 9 bases left in between. CDR1 and CDR2 (germline): PRHDT, FYEKMQ (reference sequence). The DNA for the CDR3 is TGTGCCAGCAGCCCGACCGGGGAGACCCAGTACTTC. It encodes CASSPTGETQYF.

The chain is built from TRBV11-2 and TRBJ2-7; the D gene could be TRBD1 or TRBD2 (5 bases each). The CDR3 spans 15 residues. CDR1 and CDR2 (germline): SGHAT, FQNNGV. The V end was cut by 3 bases, the J end by 2 bases, with 14 bases between. CDR3 region: CASSFDRDLTYEQYF. CDR3 coding DNA: TGTGCCAGCAGCTTCGACCGGGACCTGACCTACGAGCAGTACTTC.

The chain joins TRBV7-8 to TRBJ1-1, with a possible D match to TRBD1 (5 bases). Germline CDR1 and CDR2: SGHVS and FQNEAQ. With 1 base removed from V and 6 bases from J, the gap between germline ends came to 12 bases. The CDR3 loop spans 14 amino acids. The CDR3 loop reads CASSLGDGDAEAFF. CDR3 sequence (DNA): TGTGCCAGCAGCTTAGGGGACGGCGACGCTGAAGCTTTCTTT.

J is TRBJ1-1 and V is TRBV5-1; no clear D. V lost 0 bases, J lost 0 bases, and 6 bases lay in between. CDR3 size: 14 residues. Germline CDR1 SGHRS, CDR2 YFSETQ. The CDR3 is CASSLAVLNTEAFF. CDR3 in DNA: TGCGCCAGCAGCTTGGCGGTATTGAACACTGAAGCTTTCTTT.

This clone was detected a few times. This chain uses TRBV27 with TRBJ1-1; D is unclear. The V gene's germline CDR1 is MNHEY and CDR2 SMNVEV (reference sequence). This CDR3 is built from 20 residues. V lost 1 base and J 5 bases, leaving 29 bases between the germline ends. The DNA of the CDR3 is TGTGCCAGCAGTTTATTTGGGGTGGGCCACGCCCTGAAGGAAAGGACTGAAGCTTTCTTT. Translating it yields CASSLFGVGHALKERTEAFF.

The genes are TRBV14 and TRBJ2-5; 7 nucleotides match TRBD2. With 1 base clipped from V and 3 bases from J, the junction kept 8 bases outside the gene matches. This CDR3 contains 16 residues. The germline gives CDR1 SGHDN, CDR2 FVKESK. The CDR3 region has the DNA TGTGCCAGCAGCCAAGGCCCCGCTAGCGGAGAAGAGACCCAGTACTTC. Amino acid sequence: CASSQGPASGEETQYF.

This clone was detected only a few times. V is TRBV30 and J is TRBJ2-5, with TRBD1 identical over 9 bases. V trimming: 0 bases; J trimming: 5 bases; junction bases outside the gene matches: 7. CDR3 size: 15 residues. Per germline, CDR1 GTSNPN and CDR2 SVGIG (reference sequence). The CDR3 sequence: CAWSVLQGAKETQYF. CDR3 sequence (DNA): TGTGCCTGGAGTGTACTACAGGGGGCGAAGGAGACCCAGTACTTC.

This clone was seen more than once but under ten times. The rearrangement uses TRBV7-8 and TRBJ2-4; 7 bases map to TRBD1. V lost 8 bases, J lost 2 bases, and 12 bases stayed unmatched. Germline V CDR1 and CDR2: SGHVS, FQNEAQ. This CDR3 spans 16 amino acids. This CDR3 is CASQPTGARSKNIQYF. The CDR3 coding sequence is TGTGCCAGCCAGCCAACAGGGGCCAGGTCCAAAAACATTCAGTACTTC.

On this clone itself: The germline gene is not matched at one end of the junction; a read error may be the cause. The chain employs TRBV7-9 and TRBJ2-1; unclear D gene. Germline loops: CDR1 SEHNR, CDR2 FQNEAQ (reference sequence). The CDR3 extends over 15 amino acids. This chain's CDR3 is CASSFGQSSYNERFF. The CDR3, as DNA: TGTGCCAGCAGCTTTGGCCAGAGCTCCTACAATGAGCGGTTCTTC. The whole variable domain, remainder taken from reference TRBV7-9 and TRBJ2-1, is DTGVSQNPRHKITKRGQNVTFRCDPISEHNRLYWYRQTLGQGPEFLTYFQNEAQLEKSRLLSDRFSAERPKGSFSTLEIQRTEQGDSAMYLCASSFGQSSYNERFFGPGTRLTVL.

This clone has more than one count but fewer than ten. The V and J genes are TRBV7-9 and TRBJ2-7; D uncertain. From germline, CDR1 is SEHNR and CDR2 FQNEAQ (reference sequence). The germline V and J ends were trimmed by 5 bases and 5 bases, with 22 bases remaining between them. The CDR3 consists of 16 residues. CDR3 sequence (DNA): TGTGCCAGCAGCCCGTCGCAAGTTTGGGGTGCCCACGAGCAGTACTTC. It is translated as CASSPSQVWGAHEQYF.

The chain uses TRBV30 and TRBJ2-5; TRBD2 is a possible D gene (5 bases). Germline-derived CDR1 and CDR2 are GTSNPN and SVGIG (reference sequence). The CDR3 loop spans 14 amino acids. The ends were cut back, 2 bases at V and 2 bases at J, with 12 bases in the middle. The CDR3 loop is CAWSKTSAQETQYF. CDR3 DNA: TGTGCCTGGAGTAAAACTAGTGCTCAAGAGACCCAGTACTTC.

This clone was counted between two and nine times. The V call is TRBV4-3, the J call TRBJ1-4, with D unresolved. V was cut by 3 bases and J by 13 bases, with 15 bases left in between. In germline, CDR1 is LGHNA, CDR2 YSLEER. The CDR3 is made up of 13 amino acids. This CDR3 reads CASSQEIGSGLFF. The CDR3 nucleotides read TGCGCCAGCAGCCAGGAAATCGGTTCGGGACTGTTTTTT.

This clone was seen at least ten times. The V gene is TRBV28, the J gene TRBJ2-5, with no clear D. Germline CDR1 is MDHEN and CDR2 is SYDVKM. There are 14 residues in the CDR3. The V gene lost 5 bases and the J gene lost 5 bases, with 15 bases spanning the gap. The CDR3 DNA sequence: TGTGCCAGCAGTGGTCTGAGGCAAGAGGAGACCCAGTACTTC. Translated: CASSGLRQEETQYF.